Each of the 27 T cell receptor beta chains below was sequenced from the same sample in a study of neurological immune-mediated disorders (dated by TCRdb to between 2018 and 2020). The library was obtained by 5' RACE. Reads for this sample came from an Illumina HiSeq 2500. The public sequencing data were trimmed at Q25 with fastp and processed into clonotypes with MiXCR by TCRdb, which kept only in-frame beta chains. Merged by CDR3 protein, the rows form single entries marked with the most common genes and DNA. The sample data list roughly 39,000 distinct CDR3 sequences, and about 4.8% of these were observed just once. About 9% of the sample goes to the ten largest clones. The sequencing input was CD4+ T cells from blood. The receptors stem from a man aged 18-30 years in good health.

This clonotype came up many times. The rearrangement joins TRBV5-1 to TRBJ2-3; 9 nucleotides agree with TRBD2. This CDR3 comprises 17 residues. The germline V gene has CDR1 SGHRS and CDR2 YFSETQ. V shed 4 bases, J shed 4 bases, and the junction held 13 bases outside the gene matches. The CDR3 loop is CASSGGALAGISDTQYF. As DNA, the CDR3 is TGCGCCAGCAGCGGAGGGGCACTAGCGGGTATCTCAGATACGCAGTATTTT.

This clonotype has a count of ten or more. The chain recombines TRBV11-2 with TRBJ2-3; 13 nucleotides align to TRBD2. CDR3 length: 15 amino acids. In germline, CDR1 is SGHAT, CDR2 FQNNGV. Losses at the gene ends were 4 bases for V and 6 bases for J; bases not matched to a gene: 4. The CDR3 here is CASSWTSGGRDTQYF. CDR3 bases: TGTGCCAGCAGCTGGACTAGCGGGGGACGGGATACGCAGTATTTT.

In this sample, this clonotype turned up many times. DNA of the CDR3: TGCAGTGCTAGAGGAGGGGGTTCTCACTCCCTCTACGAGCAGTACTTC. It is translated as CSARGGGSHSLYEQYF. The chain joins TRBV20-1 to TRBJ2-7, with D perhaps TRBD1 (6 bases). The V end was cut by 1 base, the J end by 3 bases, with 19 bases between. The length of the CDR3 is 16 residues. Germline CDR1 is DFQATT and CDR2 is SNEGSKA (reference sequence).

This clonotype is labeled medium-sized. V usage is TRBV10-3 and J usage is TRBJ2-7; 7 bases align to TRBD1. V gave up 6 bases and J gave up 3 bases; unmatched junction bases: 11. Germline V gene lookup returns CDR1 ENHRY and CDR2 SYGVKD. The CDR3 length is 15 residues. The DNA for the CDR3 is TGTGCCATCAGGCCGGGACAGCGTTCGGTCTACGAGCAGTACTTC. It yields the protein CAIRPGQRSVYEQYF.

This clonotype was counted many times. The V call is TRBV20-1, the J call TRBJ1-1, with unresolved D. V lost 6 bases and J lost 0, with 8 bases in between. The CDR3 has 12 residues. CDR1 is DFQATT and CDR2 is SNEGSKA in the germline V gene (reference sequence). The CDR3 region has the DNA TGCAGTGCACCGACGGTGAACACTGAAGCTTTCTTT. The encoded protein is CSAPTVNTEAFF.

This clonotype appeared many times. The chain joins TRBV11-1 to TRBJ2-4; TRBD1 or TRBD2 may be the D gene (5 bases each). Trimming pared 4 bases from V and 4 bases from J, leaving 11 bases between. CDR1 is SGHAT and CDR2 is FQDESV in the germline V gene (reference sequence). CDR3 length: 14 residues. Here the CDR3 reads CASSSGTAKNIQYF. The CDR3 nucleotides read TGTGCCAGCAGCTCCGGGACGGCGAAAAACATTCAGTACTTC.

This clonotype came up many times. CDR3 loop: CASSSGHASGANVLTF. Here the CDR3 DNA reads TGTGCCAGCAGTAGCGGACACGCCTCTGGGGCCAACGTCCTGACTTTC. The chain carries TRBV7-2 and TRBJ2-6; perhaps TRBD2 as D (6 bases). Germline V CDR1 and CDR2: SGHTA, FQGNSA. The CDR3 runs to 16 residues. Trimming pared 6 bases from V and 0 bases from J, leaving 12 bases between.

This clonotype occurred many times. The chain recombines TRBV6-1 with TRBJ1-1, with TRBD1 identical over 7 bases. Trimming at V came to 6 bases and at J to 0 bases, leaving 1 base not matched to a gene. The length of the CDR3 is 13 residues. Germline V gene lookup returns CDR1 MNHNS and CDR2 SASEGT. DNA for the CDR3: TGTGCCAGCAGGGGACAGCTGAACACTGAAGCTTTCTTT. Translated: CASRGQLNTEAFF.

The sample holds many counts of this clonotype. The chain is built from TRBV11-1 and TRBJ1-5; D unclear. Trimming pared 2 bases from V and 4 bases from J, leaving 12 bases between. The CDR3 is 15 amino acids. The germline V gene has CDR1 SGHAT and CDR2 FQDESV (reference sequence). The DNA for the CDR3 is TGTGCCAGCAGCTTAAATGGGCAGATTAATCAGCCCCAGCATTTT. It encodes CASSLNGQINQPQHF.

This clonotype was counted many times. This rearrangement joins TRBV5-1 to TRBJ2-1; TRBD1 matches at 10 bases. Trimming at V came to 4 bases and at J to 13 bases, leaving 14 bases not matched to a gene. Per the germline V gene, CDR1 is SGHRS and CDR2 is YFSETQ. This CDR3 has 15 residues. The CDR3 DNA is TGCGCCAGCAGCCCCGGGACAGGGGATGGGGGGCCACAGTTCTTC. Residues: CASSPGTGDGGPQFF.

This clonotype was observed many times. This chain uses TRBV18 with TRBJ2-3; possibly TRBD1 for D (6 bases). The V and J ends lost 2 bases and 4 bases respectively, with 13 bases between them. The CDR3 covers 15 residues. CDR1 and CDR2 from the germline V gene are KGHSH and LQKENI. CDR3 protein: CASSPVLGGPDTQYF. CDR3 DNA: TGTGCCAGCTCACCAGTCCTTGGGGGCCCAGATACGCAGTATTTT.

This clonotype has a count of ten or more. One junction end does not reproduce the germline sequence, and a read error may be involved. The chain recombines TRBV27 with TRBJ2-5; the match to TRBD1 covers 12 bases. CDR3 length: 16 amino acids. Germline CDR1 reads MNHEY; CDR2 reads SMNVEV (reference sequence). The DNA of the CDR3 is TGTGCCAACAGTCCTGGGACAGGGGGCTTGGGGGAGACCCAGTACTTC. It translates to CANSPGTGGLGETQYF.

This clonotype was observed at least ten times. The chain combines TRBV7-2 with TRBJ1-3; D is ambiguous. CDR3 length: 14 residues. Trimming cost V 1 base and J 4 bases, with 8 bases left between them. Germline V lookup: CDR1 SGHTA, CDR2 FQGNSA. CDR3 in DNA: TGTGCCAGCAGCTTAGTCGGGAGAGGAAACACCATATATTTT. Protein: CASSLVGRGNTIYF.

This clonotype was picked up many times. The rearrangement joins TRBV5-1 to TRBJ2-7; D perhaps matches TRBD2 (5 bases). The CDR3 has 11 residues. CDR1 and CDR2 (germline): SGHRS, YFSETQ. The V end was cut by 4 bases, the J end by 3 bases, with 5 bases between. The CDR3 region is CASSEGYEQYF. The CDR3 DNA follows: TGCGCCAGCAGCGAGGGCTACGAGCAGTACTTC.

This clonotype occurred many times. The rearrangement uses TRBV6-5 and TRBJ1-1; D ambiguous. Trimming took off 6 bases at V and 1 base at J, with 12 bases between the two ends. Per germline, CDR1 MNHEY and CDR2 SVGAGI. The length of the CDR3 is 14 residues. The CDR3 spells CASRDSSPNTEAFF. In nucleotides, the CDR3 is TGTGCCAGCAGGGACTCCTCCCCGAACACTGAAGCTTTCTTT.

This clonotype was recorded at least ten times. The chain has TRBV21-1 and TRBJ1-5. TRBV21-1 is shown as a pseudogene. The CDR3 has 13 amino acids. The CDR3 nucleotides are TGTGCCAGCCAAAGGTCGGAAAATCAGCCCCAGCATTTT. Translating gives CASQRSENQPQHF.

For the CDR3, the DNA is TGTGCCAGCTCACCAGACAGGGCGAACACTGAAGCTTTCTTT. Its translation is CASSPDRANTEAFF. The chain couples TRBV18 to TRBJ1-1; 7 positions match TRBD1. Trimming removed 2 bases from V and 1 base from J; junction bases left unmatched: 1. Germline V gives CDR1 KGHSH, CDR2 LQKENI. The CDR3 covers 14 residues.

At least ten counts were recorded for this clonotype. The chain carries TRBV3-1 and TRBJ1-2; maybe TRBD1 (6 bases). CDR3 length: 13 amino acids. Trimming took 1 base from V and 7 from J, leaving 10 bases between them. CDR1 and CDR2 (germline): LGHDT, YNNKEL (reference sequence). The DNA for the CDR3 is TGTGCCAGCAGCCAAGGTACAGGGCTTGGCTACACCTTC. Its translation: CASSQGTGLGYTF.

This clonotype was detected many times. The rearrangement uses TRBV20-1 and TRBJ2-3; TRBD2 aligns across 8 bases. V was clipped by 6 bases and J by 3 bases; unmatched bases: 8. The CDR3 consists of 14 residues. Germline values: CDR1 DFQATT, CDR2 SNEGSKA (reference sequence). Written as DNA, the CDR3 is TGCAGTGCGAACCCGGGACTAGGGACAGATACGCAGTATTTT. Translating it yields CSANPGLGTDTQYF.

There are many counts of this clonotype. The rearrangement links TRBV9 to TRBJ1-3; 7 bases map to TRBD1. Germline V lookup: CDR1 SGDLS, CDR2 YYNGEE. Trimming took 1 base from V and 8 from J; bases not matched to a gene: 3. The CDR3 has 13 residues. The CDR3 sequence: CASSVWQGDTIYF. CDR3 bases: TGTGCCAGCAGCGTATGGCAGGGGGACACCATATATTTT. The full variable domain, completed using reference TRBV9 and TRBJ1-3, is DSGVTQTPKHLITATGQRVTLRCSPRSGDLSVYWYQQSLDQGLQFLIQYYNGEERAKGNILERFSAQQFPDLHSELNLSSLELGDSALYFCASSVWQGDTIYFGEGSWLTVV.

Only a few counts were recorded for this clonotype. V and J are TRBV6-1 and TRBJ1-2, with no clear D. From germline, CDR1 is MNHNS and CDR2 SASEGT. Deletions cut 5 bases from V and 1 base from J, with 8 bases between. CDR3 size: 13 residues. As DNA, the CDR3 is TGTGCCAGCAGTCCCGGGATTAACTATGGCTACACCTTC. Translated: CASSPGINYGYTF.

This clonotype occurred many times. This chain connects TRBV5-6 to TRBJ1-1; 8 positions match TRBD1. V was clipped by 3 bases and J by 7 bases; unmatched bases: 2. Germline values: CDR1 SGHDT, CDR2 YYEEEE. The length of the CDR3 is 12 residues. The CDR3 here is CASSWTGFEAFF. The CDR3 coding sequence is TGTGCCAGCAGCTGGACAGGGTTTGAAGCTTTCTTT.

This clonotype has at least ten counts. The V call is TRBV20-1, the J call TRBJ2-2; TRBD1 matches at 11 bases. V lost 4 bases to trimming and J lost 1 base; unmatched junction nucleotides: 8. This CDR3 spans 17 amino acids. Looked up from germline, CDR1 is DFQATT and CDR2 is SNEGSKA (reference sequence). The CDR3 region has the DNA TGCAGTGCTACCCAGGACAGGGGGCTTGGGAACACCGGGGAGCTGTTTTTT. This sequence encodes CSATQDRGLGNTGELFF.

This clonotype has at least ten counts. The chain combines TRBV5-1 with TRBJ1-5; 7 bases agree with TRBD1. The CDR3 totals 15 residues. Germline V gene lookup returns CDR1 SGHRS and CDR2 YFSETQ. With V trimmed by 4 bases and J by 0 bases, 4 bases remained unmatched. CDR3 in amino acids: CASSVGTASNQPQHF. CDR3 nucleotide sequence: TGCGCCAGCAGCGTCGGGACAGCTAGCAATCAGCCCCAGCATTTT. Together with reference TRBV5-1 and TRBJ1-5, the CDR3 gives the full variable domain: KAGVTQTPRYLIKTRGQQVTLSCSPISGHRSVSWYQQTPGQGLQFLFEYFSETQRNKGNFPGRFSGRQFSNSRSEMNVSTLELGDSALYLCASSVGTASNQPQHFGDGTRLSIL.

The chain uses TRBV7-8 and TRBJ1-3; D uncertain. V lost 3 bases and J 0 bases, leaving 6 bases between the germline ends. Germline V lookup: CDR1 SGHVS, CDR2 FQNEAQ. This CDR3 is built from 14 residues. The CDR3 region has the DNA TGTGCCAGCAGCTTGAGGCGCTCTGGAAACACCATATATTTT. Its protein is CASSLRRSGNTIYF.

This clonotype has at least ten counts. This chain links TRBV5-1 with TRBJ1-2, with TRBD1 identical over 7 bases. This CDR3 region has 16 residues. Losses at the gene ends were 4 bases for V and 1 base for J; bases not matched to a gene: 10. CDR1 and CDR2 (germline): SGHRS, YFSETQ. CDR3 DNA sequence: TGCGCCAGCAGCCCAGGGACAGCTTCTCTTAACTATGGCTACACCTTC. It is translated as CASSPGTASLNYGYTF. The full variable domain, rest sourced from reference TRBV5-1 and TRBJ1-2, is KAGVTQTPRYLIKTRGQQVTLSCSPISGHRSVSWYQQTPGQGLQFLFEYFSETQRNKGNFPGRFSGRQFSNSRSEMNVSTLELGDSALYLCASSPGTASLNYGYTFGSGTRLTVV.

This clonotype was counted at least ten times. V usage is TRBV20-1 and J usage is TRBJ1-1; 8 positions agree with TRBD1. This CDR3 has 17 residues. The germline CDR1 and CDR2 sequences are DFQATT and SNEGSKA (reference sequence). J was trimmed by 3 bases and V by 3 bases; bases with no gene match: 15. The CDR3 reads CSASRGQVEAWDTEAFF. The CDR3 DNA follows: TGCAGTGCTAGTAGGGGACAGGTTGAGGCATGGGACACTGAAGCTTTCTTT.